Shown below are 30 T cell receptor beta chains from a single sample sequenced in a study of T cell clusters in autoimmune cytopenias. TRB was amplified from about 250 ng of peripheral blood genomic DNA per sample. TRB rearrangements were amplified by touch-down multiplex PCR with mixed TRB-A/B primers. After re-calling the multiplex PCR reads, TCRdb lists one entry per CDR3 protein, DNA absent. This repertoire comprises roughly 6,500 distinct CDR3 sequences; its ten largest clones make up less than 10%. This sample was shared with a second study, whose subject was T cell repertoires in aging, cancer and after chemotherapy.

Sequenced input: peripheral blood. All receptors come from a human donor in good health.

This chain uses TRBV20-1 with TRBJ2-1; TCRdb's D call, TRBD2, is unchecked because there is no DNA. This CDR3 region has 15 residues. CDR1 is DFQATT, CDR2 SNEGSKA, per germline (reference sequence). The CDR3: CSARGLAGAYNEQFF.

The CDR3 sequence: CASNGGQSPLHF. V and J are TRBV28 and TRBJ1-6; TCRdb designates TRBD1, a call that cannot be tested without DNA. CDR1 and CDR2 from the germline V gene are MDHEN and SYDVKM. This CDR3 has 12 residues.

The chain combines TRBV20-1 with TRBJ1-1. This CDR3 has 13 residues. Germline V CDR1 and CDR2: DFQATT, SNEGSKA (reference sequence). CDR3 amino acids: CSAREGRTTEAFF.

This clonotype is classed as medium-sized by frequency. The gene calls are TRBV12-3 or TRBV12-4 and TRBJ2-1. The CDR3 length is 14 residues. CDR3 in amino acids: CASSLAGTAREQFF.

This clonotype is classed as medium-sized (0.01 to 0.1%) by frequency. The J gene is TRBJ1-2, the V gene TRBV19. The germline V gene has CDR1 LNHDA and CDR2 SQIVND (reference sequence). The CDR3 extends over 12 amino acids. CDR3 amino acids: CASSMNGIGYTF.

The chain recombines TRBV5-1 with TRBJ2-2; the D call from TCRdb, TRBD1, cannot be confirmed without DNA. The CDR3 covers 16 residues. CDR1 and CDR2 (germline): SGHRS, YFSETQ. This CDR3 is CASSPMDRGTAGELFF.

The rearrangement links TRBV18 to TRBJ1-3; TCRdb's D call of TRBD1 is untestable without DNA. Germline V CDR1 and CDR2: KGHSH, LQKENI. CDR3 length: 16 residues. The CDR3 spells CASSPQGSRSGNTIYF.

Judged by frequency, this clonotype is medium-sized. The rearrangement links TRBV27 to TRBJ2-7; TCRdb's assignment of TRBD1 cannot be checked, as there is no DNA. Germline lookup yields CDR1 MNHEY and CDR2 SMNVEV (reference sequence). This CDR3 spans 13 amino acids. The CDR3 reads CASHGQGINEQYF.

Its frequency marks this clonotype as medium-sized. The chain combines TRBV29-1 with TRBJ2-3; TCRdb's D call, TRBD1, is unchecked because there is no DNA. This CDR3 has 15 residues. CDR1 is SQVTM, CDR2 ANQGSEA, per germline. CDR3 region: CSVSEGHHDTDTQYF.

According to its frequency, this clonotype is medium-sized. V and J are TRBV6-1 and TRBJ1-2. Per the germline V gene, CDR1 is MNHNS and CDR2 is SASEGT. The CDR3 spans 14 residues. This chain's CDR3 is CASSERLADYGYTF.

CDR3 in amino acids: CASSQGAPGEQYF. The chain carries TRBV4-1 and TRBJ2-7; as DNA is missing, the TRBD1 call by TCRdb cannot be tested. Germline-derived CDR1 and CDR2 are MGHRA and YSYEKL. This CDR3 has 13 amino acids.

Measured by frequency, this clonotype is medium-sized. The CDR3 loop is CASTAPALGNTIYF. The V call is TRBV19, the J call TRBJ1-3. Per the germline V gene, CDR1 is LNHDA and CDR2 is SQIVND (reference sequence). This CDR3 comprises 14 residues.

This chain joins TRBV4-2 and TRBJ1-2. The CDR3 sequence is 15 residues long. Looked up from germline, CDR1 is LGHNA and CDR2 is YNFKEQ. The CDR3 protein is CASSPDQNANYGYTF.

This clonotype is identified as medium-sized (0.01 to 0.1%) from frequency. The chain uses TRBV27 and TRBJ2-1; TCRdb names TRBD2, which stays unverified in the absence of DNA. There are 16 residues in the CDR3. Germline CDR1 is MNHEY and CDR2 is SMNVEV (reference sequence). The CDR3 loop is CASSSGTSGRHNEQFF.

The CDR3 protein is CASSLEYQETQYF. The rearrangement links TRBV7-3 to TRBJ2-5. Germline CDR1 is SGHTA and CDR2 is FQGTGA. The CDR3 extends over 13 amino acids.

By frequency, this clonotype registers medium-sized. The V and J genes are TRBV27 and TRBJ2-7; the TCRdb D gene call, TRBD1, has no DNA to confirm it. The CDR3 consists of 14 residues. Germline V gene sequence: CDR1 MNHEY, CDR2 SMNVEV (reference sequence). Here the CDR3 reads CASRGTGTSYEQYF.

The chain recombines TRBV18 with TRBJ1-6; without DNA, the TCRdb call of TRBD1 cannot be checked. The CDR3 has 14 amino acids. Germline V gives CDR1 KGHSH, CDR2 LQKENI. CDR3: CASSAGNYNSPLHF.

This rearrangement joins TRBV7-2 to TRBJ2-3; TCRdb indicates TRBD1, and absent DNA this call remains unverified. Germline CDR1 and CDR2: SGHTA and FQGNSA. The CDR3 has 16 amino acids. The CDR3: CASSLGGTGITDTQYF.

V and J are TRBV15 and TRBJ1-5; the TCRdb call, TRBD1, lacks DNA for checking. Looked up from germline, CDR1 is LNHNV and CDR2 is YYDKDF (reference sequence). The CDR3 has 16 residues. The CDR3 loop is CATSREKTVRNQPQHF.

This chain links TRBV20-1 with TRBJ2-1. Germline V gene sequence: CDR1 DFQATT, CDR2 SNEGSKA (reference sequence). The CDR3 runs 16 residues. CDR3 loop: CSARVPQGARYNEQFF.

This chain connects TRBV15 to TRBJ2-7; TCRdb reports TRBD2, a call that lacks DNA to check it against. This CDR3 has 14 amino acids. Germline CDR1 LNHNV, CDR2 YYDKDF (reference sequence). This CDR3 is CATSRGGGGSEQYF.

This chain links TRBV20-1 with TRBJ1-4. CDR3 length: 13 amino acids. CDR1 is DFQATT and CDR2 is SNEGSKA in the germline V gene (reference sequence). The CDR3: CSARDPTGEKLFF.

The rearrangement joins TRBV11-2 to TRBJ2-7; there is no DNA to check the TCRdb D call of TRBD2. Germline CDR1 reads SGHAT; CDR2 reads FQNNGV. The CDR3 has 14 residues. The chain's CDR3 is CASSRYGTSDEQYF.

This clonotype is identified as medium-sized from frequency. CDR3 protein: CASSTTGGVIDGYTF. V is TRBV19 and J is TRBJ1-2; the TCRdb D gene call, TRBD1, has no DNA to confirm it. The CDR3 runs 15 residues. Per the germline V gene, CDR1 is LNHDA and CDR2 is SQIVND (reference sequence). The entire variable domain, with the rest obtained from reference TRBV19 and TRBJ1-2, is as follows: DGGITQSPKYLFRKEGQNVTLSCEQNLNHDAMYWYRQDPGQGLRLIYYSQIVNDFQKGDIAEGYSVSREKKESFPLTVTSAQKNPTAFYLCASSTTGGVIDGYTFGSGTRLTVV.

Frequency places this clonotype as medium-sized. The chain carries TRBV5-4 and TRBJ2-1. CDR3 length equals 13 residues. Germline V gene data show CDR1 as SGHNT and CDR2 as YYREEE (reference sequence). The CDR3 sequence is CASSPGSYNEQFF.

According to its frequency, this clonotype is medium-sized. The CDR3 loop reads CASSRSRGVEDEQFF. V gene TRBV19 combines with J gene TRBJ2-1; TCRdb's assignment of TRBD1 cannot be checked, as there is no DNA. Germline loops: CDR1 LNHDA, CDR2 SQIVND (reference sequence). This CDR3 comprises 15 residues. Drawing the rest from reference TRBV19 and TRBJ2-1, the complete variable domain is DGGITQSPKYLFRKEGQNVTLSCEQNLNHDAMYWYRQDPGQGLRLIYYSQIVNDFQKGDIAEGYSVSREKKESFPLTVTSAQKNPTAFYLCASSRSRGVEDEQFFGPGTRLTVL.

Considering frequency, this clonotype is medium-sized. V is TRBV5-5 and J is TRBJ2-7; TCRdb returns TRBD1, unconfirmable since there is no DNA. The CDR3 consists of 16 residues. Looked up from germline, CDR1 is SGHKS and CDR2 is YYEKEE (reference sequence). The CDR3 protein is CASSRAGGQGSYEQYF. Looking up the rest from reference TRBV5-5 and TRBJ2-7 gives the full variable domain: DAGVTQSPTHLIKTRGQQVTLRCSPISGHKSVSWYQQVLGQGPQFIFQYYEKEERGRGNFPDRFSARQFPNYSSELNVNALLLGDSALYLCASSRAGGQGSYEQYFGPGTRLTVT.

This clonotype is called medium-sized based on its frequency. The chain links TRBV6-5 to TRBJ2-6; the TRBD1 assignment by TCRdb is unverifiable without DNA. Germline V gives CDR1 MNHEY, CDR2 SVGAGI. The CDR3 is 19 residues long. The CDR3 is CASSNPGGGGLYGANVLTF.

This rearrangement joins TRBV6-2 or TRBV6-3 to TRBJ2-7. Germline V CDR1 and CDR2: MNHEY, SVGEGT. CDR3 length: 13 amino acids. CDR3 residues: CASSRSGPYEQYF.

This rearrangement joins TRBV18 to TRBJ2-3. The germline gives CDR1 KGHSH, CDR2 LQKENI. The length of the CDR3 is 14 residues. Here the CDR3 reads CASSPTDSTDTQYF.